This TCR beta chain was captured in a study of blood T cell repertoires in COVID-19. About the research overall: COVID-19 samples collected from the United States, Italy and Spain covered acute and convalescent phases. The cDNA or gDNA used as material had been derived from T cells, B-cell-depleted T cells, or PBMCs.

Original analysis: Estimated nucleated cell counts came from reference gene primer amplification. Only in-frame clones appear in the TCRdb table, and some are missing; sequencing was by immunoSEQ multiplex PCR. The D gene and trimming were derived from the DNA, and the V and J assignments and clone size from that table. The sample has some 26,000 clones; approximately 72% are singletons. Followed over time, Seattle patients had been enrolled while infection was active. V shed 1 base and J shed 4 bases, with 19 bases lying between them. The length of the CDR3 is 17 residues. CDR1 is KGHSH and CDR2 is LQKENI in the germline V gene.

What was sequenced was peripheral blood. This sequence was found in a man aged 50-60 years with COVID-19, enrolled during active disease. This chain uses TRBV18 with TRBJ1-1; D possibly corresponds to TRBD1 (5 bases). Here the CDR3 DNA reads TGTGCCAGCTCACCACAGGGACTCTCCCCTTGGGGCACTGAAGCTTTCTTT. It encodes CASSPQGLSPWGTEAFF.